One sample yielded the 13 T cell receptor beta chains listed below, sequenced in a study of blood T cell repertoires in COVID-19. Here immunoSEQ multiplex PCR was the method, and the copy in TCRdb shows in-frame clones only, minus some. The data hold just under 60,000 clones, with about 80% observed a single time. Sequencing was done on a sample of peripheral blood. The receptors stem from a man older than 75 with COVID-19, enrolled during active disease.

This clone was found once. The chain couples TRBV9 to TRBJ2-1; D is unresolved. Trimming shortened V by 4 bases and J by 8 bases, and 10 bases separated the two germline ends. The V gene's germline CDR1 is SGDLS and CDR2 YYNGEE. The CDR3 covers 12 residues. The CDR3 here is CASSTTFDEQFF. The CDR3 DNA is TGTGCCAGCAGCACAACGTTCGATGAGCAGTTCTTC. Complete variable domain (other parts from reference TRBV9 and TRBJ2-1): DSGVTQTPKHLITATGQRVTLRCSPRSGDLSVYWYQQSLDQGLQFLIQYYNGEERAKGNILERFSAQQFPDLHSELNLSSLELGDSALYFCASSTTFDEQFFGPGTRLTVL.

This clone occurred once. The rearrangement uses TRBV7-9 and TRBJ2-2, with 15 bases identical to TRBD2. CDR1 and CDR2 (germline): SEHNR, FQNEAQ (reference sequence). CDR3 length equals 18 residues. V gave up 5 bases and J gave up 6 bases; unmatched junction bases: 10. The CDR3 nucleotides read TGTGCCAGCAGCCCGACCGGGACTAGCGGGAGGCTGGCCGGGGAGCTGTTTTTT. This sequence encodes CASSPTGTSGRLAGELFF.

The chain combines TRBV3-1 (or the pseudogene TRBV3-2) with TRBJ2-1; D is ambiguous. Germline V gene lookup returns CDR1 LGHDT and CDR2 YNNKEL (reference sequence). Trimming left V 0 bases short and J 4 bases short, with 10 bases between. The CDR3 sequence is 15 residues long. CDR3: CASSQDLAQYNEQFF. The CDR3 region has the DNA TGTGCCAGCAGCCAAGATCTTGCCCAGTACAATGAGCAGTTCTTC.

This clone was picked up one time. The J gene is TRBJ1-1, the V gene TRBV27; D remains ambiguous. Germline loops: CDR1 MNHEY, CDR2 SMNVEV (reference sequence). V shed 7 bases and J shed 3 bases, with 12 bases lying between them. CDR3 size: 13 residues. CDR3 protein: CASTANGYTEAFF. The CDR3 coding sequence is TGTGCCAGCACAGCGAACGGATACACTGAAGCTTTCTTT.

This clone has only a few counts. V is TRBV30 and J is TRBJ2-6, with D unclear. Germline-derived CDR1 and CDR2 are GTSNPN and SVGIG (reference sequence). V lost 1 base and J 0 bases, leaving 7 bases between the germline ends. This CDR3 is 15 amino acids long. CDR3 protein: CAWSALSSGANVLTF. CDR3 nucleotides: TGTGCCTGGAGTGCCCTAAGCTCTGGGGCCAACGTCCTGACTTTC.

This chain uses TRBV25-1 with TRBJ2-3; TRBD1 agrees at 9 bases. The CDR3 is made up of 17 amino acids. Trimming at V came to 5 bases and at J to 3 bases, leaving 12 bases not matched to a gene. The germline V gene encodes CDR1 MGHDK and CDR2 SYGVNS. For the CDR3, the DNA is TGTGCCAGCAGTCCAAAACCGGGACAGGGTACGACAGATACGCAGTATTTT. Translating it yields CASSPKPGQGTTDTQYF.

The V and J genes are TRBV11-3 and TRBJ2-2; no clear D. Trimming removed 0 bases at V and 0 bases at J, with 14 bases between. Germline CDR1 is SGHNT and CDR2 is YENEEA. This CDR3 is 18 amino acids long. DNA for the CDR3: TGTGCCAGCAGCTTAGAGCCCCCCCGAGGCCCGAACACCGGGGAGCTGTTTTTT. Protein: CASSLEPPRGPNTGELFF.

The CDR3 DNA reads TGTGCCAGCATCCGACGCGGGACTGCCGGAGGAGCTTTCTTT. Translating it yields CASIRRGTAGGAFF. The genes are TRBV21-1 and TRBJ1-1. TRBV21-1 is noted as a pseudogene. The CDR3 has 14 amino acids.

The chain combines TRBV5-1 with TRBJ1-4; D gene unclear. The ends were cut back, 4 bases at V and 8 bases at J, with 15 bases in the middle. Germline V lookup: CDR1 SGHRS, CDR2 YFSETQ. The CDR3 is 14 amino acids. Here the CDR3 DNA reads TGCGCCAGCAGCGGATCCGGGGAGGGAGAAAAACTGTTTTTT. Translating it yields CASSGSGEGEKLFF.

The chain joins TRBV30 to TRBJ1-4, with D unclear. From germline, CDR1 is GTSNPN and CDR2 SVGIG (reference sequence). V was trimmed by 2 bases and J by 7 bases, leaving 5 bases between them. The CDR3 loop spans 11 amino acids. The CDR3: CAWSYGEKLFF. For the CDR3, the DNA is TGTGCCTGGAGTTACGGTGAAAAACTGTTTTTT.

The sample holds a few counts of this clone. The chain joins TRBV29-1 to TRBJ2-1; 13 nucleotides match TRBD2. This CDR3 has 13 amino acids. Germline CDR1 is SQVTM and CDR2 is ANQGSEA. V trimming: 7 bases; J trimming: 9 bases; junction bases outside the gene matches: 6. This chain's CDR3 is CSARLAGGLEQFF. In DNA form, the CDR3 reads TGCAGCGCCAGACTAGCGGGAGGACTTGAGCAGTTCTTC.

The CDR3 nucleotides are TGTGCCAGCAGCATAGTGGGCGGACTATACAATGAGCAGTTCTTC. Translating it yields CASSIVGGLYNEQFF. This sequence joins TRBV7-3 and TRBJ2-1, with D possibly matching TRBD2 (6 bases). Trimming shortened V by 5 bases and J by 4 bases, and 15 bases separated the two germline ends. Germline CDR1 is SGHTA and CDR2 is FQGTGA. The CDR3 has 15 amino acids.

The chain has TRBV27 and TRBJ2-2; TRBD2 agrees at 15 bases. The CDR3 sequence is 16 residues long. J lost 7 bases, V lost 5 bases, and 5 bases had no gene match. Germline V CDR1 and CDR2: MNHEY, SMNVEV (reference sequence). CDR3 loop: CASSPWTSGGVGELFF. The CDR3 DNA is TGTGCCAGCAGTCCCTGGACTAGCGGGGGGGTCGGGGAGCTGTTTTTT.